The rows below give T cell receptor beta chains drawn from one sample of a study of blood T cell repertoires in COVID-19. TCRdb keeps only in-frame clones here, not all; method: immunoSEQ multiplex PCR. Here the sample spans 150,000 to 200,000 clones, 70% to 90% being singletons. Sequencing input: PBMCs or T cells enriched from blood (not recorded which). Every receptor here comes from a man aged 40-49 years who had recovered from COVID-19. Both conserved end residues are part of each CDR3. Fields, in order: clone size, V gene, CDR3 protein. Rows may omit the clone size; those that give it use once, few, many or a size class.

once,TRBV7-2,CASSYLQGTEQYF
NA,TRBV30,CAWRTSGRLRRNEQFF
NA,TRBV4-2,CASSRRQGAGETQYF
NA,TRBV24-1,CATQTDLGTQYF
NA,TRBV10-1,CASSEVSTDTQYF
NA,TRBV11-2,CASSSTIWGQIATGYGYTF
NA,TRBV9,CASSVTSGAVETQYF
NA,TRBV6-5,CATRTRGRANEKLFF
NA,TRBV7-3,CASSFFSGGSQETQYF
NA,TRBV6-5,CASSSVAGYQETQYF
NA,TRBV6-5,CASSLSGLRGYTF
NA,TRBV6-1,CASSAGTSRATDTQYF
NA,TRBV6-1,CASSEIQGNSGNTIYF
NA,TRBV7-3,CASSPETGKVGYTF
NA,TRBV2,CASSDDRGGLGYTF